These 18 T cell receptor beta chains were all obtained from the same sample, sequenced in a study of cytomegalovirus exposure and HLA in healthy donors. PCR employed 60 Vbeta and 13 Jbeta primers. Assay: immunoSEQ multiplex PCR; the TCRdb copy retains only in-frame clones and omits some. The sample carries 150,000 to 200,000 clones, roughly three quarters recorded once. Sequences were obtained from PBMCs. The receptors were sampled from a woman in her forties or fifties in good health and CMV-seronegative.

The rearrangement links TRBV29-1 to TRBJ1-1; 7 positions agree with TRBD1. J gave up 1 base and V 4 bases, and 9 bases lay outside the gene matches. The CDR3 contains 15 residues. Germline V CDR1 and CDR2: SQVTM, ANQGSEA. CDR3 DNA sequence: TGCAGCGTTGCCCCAACAACAGGGGCGAACACTGAAGCTTTCTTT. This sequence encodes CSVAPTTGANTEAFF.

The chain links TRBV5-5 to TRBJ2-6; 12 nucleotides match TRBD1. CDR1 and CDR2 (germline): SGHKS, YYEKEE (reference sequence). The CDR3 is 20 amino acids. Losses at the gene ends were 4 bases for V and 2 bases for J; bases not matched to a gene: 13. This chain's CDR3 is CASSTLTGTGGSPGANVLTF. The CDR3 nucleotides read TGTGCCAGCAGCACCCTTACCGGGACAGGGGGCTCGCCTGGGGCCAACGTCCTGACTTTC.

The chain is built from TRBV25-1 and TRBJ1-6; 7 bases agree with TRBD1. The CDR3 spans 16 residues. Germline CDR1 and CDR2: MGHDK and SYGVNS. V trimming: 2 bases; J trimming: 3 bases; junction bases outside the gene matches: 4. The CDR3: CASSEGTADYNSPLHF. Here the CDR3 DNA reads TGTGCCAGCAGTGAAGGGACAGCCGACTATAATTCACCCCTCCACTTT.

A single count supports this clone. This chain uses TRBV7-9 with TRBJ2-1; 13 bases match TRBD2. In germline, CDR1 is SEHNR, CDR2 FQNEAQ (reference sequence). The length of the CDR3 is 15 residues. After removal of 7 bases from V and 6 bases from J, the junction contained 6 bases not matched to a gene. CDR3 sequence: CASNIGLAGANEQFF. As DNA, the CDR3 is TGTGCCAGCAATATAGGACTAGCGGGAGCCAATGAGCAGTTCTTC.

J is TRBJ2-1 and V is TRBV5-1, with 15 bases matching TRBD2. The CDR3 has 18 residues. The germline CDR1 and CDR2 sequences are SGHRS and YFSETQ. V lost 4 bases, J lost 0 bases, and 5 bases stayed unmatched. The CDR3 loop is CASSTGTSGGSSYNEQFF. CDR3 bases: TGCGCCAGCAGCACGGGGACTAGCGGGGGGAGCTCCTACAATGAGCAGTTCTTC.

The chain has TRBV11-2 and TRBJ2-1; perhaps TRBD2 as D (5 bases). CDR1 is SGHAT and CDR2 is FQNNGV in the germline V gene. The CDR3 covers 14 residues. Trimming removed 1 base at V and 4 bases at J, with 8 bases between. CDR3 bases: TGTGCCAGCAGCTTAGCAAGCGGTTACAATGAGCAGTTCTTC. It encodes CASSLASGYNEQFF.

The chain is built from TRBV4-2 and TRBJ2-7; a weak D match, TRBD2 (6 bases). The CDR3 has 15 residues. The V end was cut by 1 base, the J end by 2 bases, with 12 bases between. Looked up from germline, CDR1 is LGHNA and CDR2 is YNFKEQ. CDR3 bases: TGTGCCAGCAGCCAAGCGGGGGTTAGGACCTACGAGCAGTACTTC. Protein product: CASSQAGVRTYEQYF.

The chain joins TRBV7-9 to TRBJ2-1; 7 bases are a match to TRBD2. V lost 5 bases and J lost 2; bases outside the gene matches: 6. From germline, CDR1 is SEHNR and CDR2 FQNEAQ (reference sequence). There are 15 residues in the CDR3. In DNA, the CDR3 is TGTGCCAGCAGCGGAGCTAGCGGAGCCTACAATGAGCAGTTCTTC. It encodes CASSGASGAYNEQFF.

The rearrangement joins TRBV7-9 to TRBJ2-3; 7 bases are a match to TRBD2. The V segment lost 1 base and the J segment 2 bases; nucleotides outside the gene matches: 3. Germline assignment: CDR1 SEHNR and CDR2 FQNEAQ (reference sequence). The CDR3 loop spans 15 amino acids. As DNA, the CDR3 is TGTGCCAGCAGCTTAGGACTAGCCAACACAGATACGCAGTATTTT. This translates into CASSLGLANTDTQYF.

This chain uses TRBV28 with TRBJ1-1; 7 bases map to TRBD1. The trim removed 5 bases at V and 3 bases at J, leaving 9 bases unmatched. The CDR3 loop spans 15 amino acids. The germline gives CDR1 MDHEN, CDR2 SYDVKM. Here the CDR3 reads CASSKDQGVYTEAFF. CDR3 coding DNA: TGTGCCAGCAGTAAAGATCAGGGGGTCTACACTGAAGCTTTCTTT.

The V call is TRBV2, the J call TRBJ2-1; TRBD1 aligns across 9 bases. The CDR3 runs to 17 residues. V dropped 6 bases and J dropped 7; count of bases not matched to a gene: 16. Germline CDR1 is SNHLY and CDR2 is FYNNEI. The CDR3: CASRYRGLNAHGNEQFF. DNA of the CDR3: TGTGCCAGCAGGTACAGGGGGCTGAATGCTCATGGAAATGAGCAGTTCTTC.

This clone has just one count. The rearrangement joins TRBV19 to TRBJ2-6; a weak D match, TRBD2 (7 bases). V lost 7 bases and J lost 2, with 15 bases in between. The CDR3 contains 16 residues. Germline CDR1 is LNHDA and CDR2 is SQIVND (reference sequence). The CDR3 nucleotides read TGTGCCAGTACCCCGCTGGGGGGGCCTGGGGCCAACGTCCTGACTTTC. This translates into CASTPLGGPGANVLTF.

The V and J genes are TRBV15 and TRBJ1-2; 10 nucleotides align to TRBD1. Germline CDR1 reads LNHNV; CDR2 reads YYDKDF (reference sequence). Losses at the gene ends were 0 bases for V and 3 bases for J; bases not matched to a gene: 1. The CDR3 has 15 residues. In DNA form, the CDR3 reads TGTGCCACCAGCAGAGAGACAGGGGGCGACTATGGCTACACCTTC. Residues: CATSRETGGDYGYTF.

The V gene is TRBV5-4, the J gene TRBJ2-2; possible D gene TRBD1, 6 bases. Per germline, CDR1 SGHNT and CDR2 YYREEE (reference sequence). V was trimmed by 2 bases and J by 2 bases, leaving 13 bases between them. The length of the CDR3 is 16 residues. The CDR3 sequence: CASSFSGQFNTGELFF. The DNA of the CDR3 is TGTGCCAGCAGCTTTTCCGGACAGTTTAACACCGGGGAGCTGTTTTTT.

This chain joins TRBV2 and TRBJ2-3; 11 nucleotides line up with TRBD2. The CDR3 extends over 17 amino acids. Germline loops: CDR1 SNHLY, CDR2 FYNNEI. Germline trimming cut 4 bases from V and 2 bases from J; bases unmatched to any gene: 8. In nucleotides, the CDR3 is TGTGCCAGCAGTGTCATCGGACTAGCGGGTCTCACAGATACGCAGTATTTT. Translating gives CASSVIGLAGLTDTQYF. The complete variable domain, with remaining parts taken from reference TRBV2 and TRBJ2-3, reads EPEVTQTPSHQVTQMGQEVILRCVPISNHLYFYWYRQILGQKVEFLVSFYNNEISEKSEIFDDQFSVERPDGSNFTLKIRSTKLEDSAMYFCASSVIGLAGLTDTQYFGPGTRLTVL.

This rearrangement joins TRBV4-3 to TRBJ2-4; 8 bases are a match to TRBD1. Germline V gene data show CDR1 as LGHNA and CDR2 as YSLEER. V was pared by 5 bases and J by 9 bases, with 12 bases of the junction left unmatched. This CDR3 comprises 15 residues. Written as DNA, the CDR3 is TGCGCCAGCAGCGATACAGGGGGTACGAATCGCATTCAGTACTTC. This gives the protein CASSDTGGTNRIQYF.

The V gene is TRBV28, the J gene TRBJ2-1, with 7 bases aligning to TRBD1. CDR1 is MDHEN, CDR2 SYDVKM, per germline. This CDR3 has 13 amino acids. The V and J ends lost 9 bases and 3 bases, in that order; junction bases with no gene match: 5. CDR3 in DNA: TGTGCCAGTGCCGGGACAGACTACAATGAGCAGTTCTTC. Amino acids: CASAGTDYNEQFF.

In its sample, this clone was seen once. The chain carries TRBV28 and TRBJ1-2; TRBD1 aligns across 9 bases. J gave up 8 bases and V 8 bases, and 12 bases lay outside the gene matches. Germline V gene sequence: CDR1 MDHEN, CDR2 SYDVKM. This CDR3 spans 14 amino acids. CDR3 region: CASVVGTGGRGYTF. In nucleotides, the CDR3 is TGTGCCAGCGTCGTGGGTACAGGGGGCAGAGGCTACACCTTC.